The 3 T cell receptor beta chains below were found in one sample sequenced in a study of radiotherapy plus CTLA-4 blockade in lung cancer. The assay was immunoSEQ multiplex PCR, and TCRdb's table has in-frame clones only and misses some. Here the sample spans tens of thousands of clones, about 88% being singletons. The material was peripheral blood, obtained from a patient treated with radiotherapy plus ipilimumab. These receptors were collected from a human donor with non-small cell lung cancer whose response to radiotherapy plus ipilimumab could not be evaluated.

Of note for this clone: This CDR3 is also generated by other DNA sequences in the sample. The chain is built from TRBV19 and TRBJ1-1; 7 bases match TRBD1. Trimming removed 5 bases from V and 1 base from J; junction bases left unmatched: 10. Germline V gene sequence: CDR1 LNHDA, CDR2 SQIVND (reference sequence). The CDR3 has 16 amino acids. DNA for the CDR3: TGTGCCAGTAGTCCACCGGCCGCAGGGGGGAACACTGAAGCTTTCTTT. This sequence encodes CASSPPAAGGNTEAFF.

The CDR3 DNA sequence: TGTGCCAGCAGTTTTAAAGGAGGGTTCAATCAGCCCCAGCATTTT. Amino acids: CASSFKGGFNQPQHF. V and J are TRBV27 and TRBJ1-5; D gene unclear. This CDR3 region has 15 residues. The germline V gene has CDR1 MNHEY and CDR2 SMNVEV (reference sequence). V lost 3 bases and J lost 3, with 12 bases in between.

The chain carries TRBV30 and TRBJ2-1, with no clear D. The CDR3 consists of 12 residues. Germline V CDR1 and CDR2: GTSNPN, SVGIG (reference sequence). Trimming took off 2 bases at V and 8 bases at J, with 10 bases between the two ends. CDR3 bases: TGTGCCTGGAGTATGCCAGGCTATGAGCAGTTCTTC. Its translation: CAWSMPGYEQFF.